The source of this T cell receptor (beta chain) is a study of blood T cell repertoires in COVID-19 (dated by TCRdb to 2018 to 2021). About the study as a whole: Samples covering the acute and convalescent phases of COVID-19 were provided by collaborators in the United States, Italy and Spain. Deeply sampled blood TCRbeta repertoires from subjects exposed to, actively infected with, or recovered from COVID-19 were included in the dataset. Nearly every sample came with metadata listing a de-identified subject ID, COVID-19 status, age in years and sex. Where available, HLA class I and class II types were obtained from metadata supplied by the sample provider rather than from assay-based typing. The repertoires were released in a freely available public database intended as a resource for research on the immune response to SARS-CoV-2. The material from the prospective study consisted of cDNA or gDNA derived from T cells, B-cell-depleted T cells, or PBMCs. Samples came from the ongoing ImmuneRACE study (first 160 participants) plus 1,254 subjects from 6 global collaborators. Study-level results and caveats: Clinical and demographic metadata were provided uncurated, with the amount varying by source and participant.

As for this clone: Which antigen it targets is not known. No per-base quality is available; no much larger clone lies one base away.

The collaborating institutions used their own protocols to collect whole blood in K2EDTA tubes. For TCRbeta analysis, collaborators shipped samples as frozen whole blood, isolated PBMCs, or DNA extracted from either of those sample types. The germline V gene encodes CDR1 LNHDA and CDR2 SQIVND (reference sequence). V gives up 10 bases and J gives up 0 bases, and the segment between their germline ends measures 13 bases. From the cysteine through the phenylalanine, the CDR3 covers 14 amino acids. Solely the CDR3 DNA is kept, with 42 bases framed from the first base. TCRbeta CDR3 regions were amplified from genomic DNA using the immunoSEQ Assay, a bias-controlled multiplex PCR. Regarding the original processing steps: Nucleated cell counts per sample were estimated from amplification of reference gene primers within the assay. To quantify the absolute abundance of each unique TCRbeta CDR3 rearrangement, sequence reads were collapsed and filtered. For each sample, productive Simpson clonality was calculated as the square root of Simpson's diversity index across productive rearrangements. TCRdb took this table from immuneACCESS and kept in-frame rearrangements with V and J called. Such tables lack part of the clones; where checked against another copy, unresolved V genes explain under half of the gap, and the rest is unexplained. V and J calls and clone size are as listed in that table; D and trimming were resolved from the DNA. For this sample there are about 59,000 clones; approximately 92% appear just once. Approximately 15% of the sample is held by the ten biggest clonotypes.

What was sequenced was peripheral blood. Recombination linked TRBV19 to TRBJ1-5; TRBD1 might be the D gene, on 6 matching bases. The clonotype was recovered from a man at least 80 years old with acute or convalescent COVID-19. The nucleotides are TGTGCCACACAGGGTGGGGATAGCAATCAGCCCCAGCATTTT. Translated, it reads CATQGGDSNQPQHF.